The TCR beta chain described here comes from a study of CD8+ T cells in alopecia areata. Germline V gives CDR1 GTSNPN, CDR2 SVGIG (reference sequence). V was pared by 4 bases and J by 0 bases, with 10 bases between. This CDR3 spans 14 amino acids. RNA extraction was followed by reverse transcription into cDNA, which acted as the sequencing template. Assay used: immunoSEQ multiplex PCR; TCRdb lists only in-frame clones, some missing. The repertoire holds about 70,000 clones, with approximately 29% as singletons. Treatment given: oral pan-JAK inhibitor, 5-10 mg twice daily. The material was CD8+ T cells sorted from blood, obtained at week 4, from a patient treated with tofacitinib. This clonotype was obtained from a human donor with alopecia areata. V is TRBV30 and J is TRBJ1-3; D ambiguous. CDR3 in amino acids: CAWIGPSSGNTIYF. As DNA, the CDR3 is TGTGCCTGGATAGGACCGTCCTCTGGAAACACCATATATTTT. The entire variable domain, with the rest obtained from reference TRBV30 and TRBJ1-3, is as follows: SQTIHQWPATLVQPVGSPLSLECTVEGTSNPNLYWYRQAAGRGLQLLFYSVGIGQISSEVPQNLSASRPQDRQFILSSKKLLLSDSGFYLCAWIGPSSGNTIYFGEGSWLTVV.